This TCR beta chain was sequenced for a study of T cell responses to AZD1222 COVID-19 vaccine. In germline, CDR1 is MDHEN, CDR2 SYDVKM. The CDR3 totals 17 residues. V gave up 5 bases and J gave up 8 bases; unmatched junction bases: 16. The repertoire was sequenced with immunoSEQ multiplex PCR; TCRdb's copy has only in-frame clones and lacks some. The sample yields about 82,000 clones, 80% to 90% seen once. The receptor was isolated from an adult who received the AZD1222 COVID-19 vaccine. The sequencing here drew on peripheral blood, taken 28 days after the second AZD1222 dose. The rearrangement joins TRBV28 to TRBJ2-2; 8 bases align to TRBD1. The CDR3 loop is CASSPPLRDRLWGELFF. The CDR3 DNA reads TGTGCCAGCAGTCCCCCTTTGCGGGACAGGCTTTGGGGGGAGCTGTTTTTT.